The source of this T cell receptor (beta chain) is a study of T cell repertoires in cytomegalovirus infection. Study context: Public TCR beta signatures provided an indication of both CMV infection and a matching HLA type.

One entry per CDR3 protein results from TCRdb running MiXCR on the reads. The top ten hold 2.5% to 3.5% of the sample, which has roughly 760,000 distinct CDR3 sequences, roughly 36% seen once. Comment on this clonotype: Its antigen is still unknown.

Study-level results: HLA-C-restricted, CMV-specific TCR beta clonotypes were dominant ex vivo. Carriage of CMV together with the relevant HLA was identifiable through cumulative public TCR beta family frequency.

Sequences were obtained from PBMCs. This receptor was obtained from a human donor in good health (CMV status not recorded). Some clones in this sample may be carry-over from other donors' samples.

The CDR3: CASSLTPNYEQYF. For the CDR3, the DNA is TGTGCCAGCAGTCTAACGCCCAACTACGAGCAGTACTTC. The chain combines TRBV6-6 with TRBJ2-7, with D unresolved. The CDR3 totals 13 residues. The germline gives CDR1 MNHNY, CDR2 SVGAGI (reference sequence). V was trimmed by 5 bases and J by 3 bases, leaving 11 bases between them.